These 5 T cell receptor beta chains were all obtained from the same sample, sequenced in a study of long-term antiretroviral therapy in people with HIV. Investigators performed immunoSEQ version v3.0 at survey level. The data were produced by immunoSEQ multiplex PCR, yet TCRdb's version contains in-frame clones alone and is incomplete. This sample has approximately 33,000 clones, with approximately 85% found just once. The material sequenced was unsorted PBMCs, taken 0.8 years before starting antiretroviral therapy. Receptor source: a young man with HIV.

The chain has TRBV28 and TRBJ1-3, with 8 bases lining up with TRBD1. CDR3 size: 17 residues. The V gene's germline CDR1 is MDHEN and CDR2 SYDVKM. Unmatched junction bases numbered 11, after V lost 5 bases and J lost 2 bases. In nucleotides, the CDR3 is TGTGCCAGCAGTACGCATCACAGGGGGGTGACTGGAAACACCATATATTTT. Translation: CASSTHHRGVTGNTIYF.

This sequence joins TRBV19 and TRBJ2-1, with D possibly TRBD2 on 5 matching bases. In germline, CDR1 is LNHDA, CDR2 SQIVND (reference sequence). The CDR3 is made up of 14 amino acids. Trimming removed 7 bases from V and 6 bases from J, with 16 bases in between. The CDR3 spells CASTSAGRTNEQFF. The DNA of the CDR3 is TGTGCCAGTACCTCGGCGGGCCGTACCAATGAGCAGTTCTTC.

The rearrangement links TRBV5-4 to TRBJ2-3, with D perhaps TRBD2 (5 bases). Per germline, CDR1 SGHNT and CDR2 YYREEE (reference sequence). The CDR3 totals 13 residues. Trimming shortened V by 4 bases and J by 3 bases, and 9 bases separated the two germline ends. CDR3 nucleotides: TGTGCCAGCAGCCCGCCGGGAACAGATACGCAGTATTTT. Amino acids: CASSPPGTDTQYF.

The CDR3 spells CASKDQFYEQYF. CDR3 bases: TGTGCCAGCAAAGACCAGTTCTACGAGCAGTACTTC. The rearrangement links TRBV6-1 to TRBJ2-7, with D hard to call. V was clipped by 7 bases and J by 3 bases, with 10 bases between them. The CDR3 is 12 amino acids. Germline-derived CDR1 and CDR2 are MNHNS and SASEGT.

This clone was seen only a few times. The chain couples TRBV7-9 to TRBJ1-5, with D tentatively TRBD1 (5 bases). The CDR3 has 14 residues. Germline-derived CDR1 and CDR2 are SEHNR and FQNEAQ (reference sequence). Deletions cut 5 bases from V and 6 bases from J, with 14 bases between. The CDR3: CASSLGGGVQPQHF. The CDR3 bases are TGTGCCAGCAGCCTCGGGGGAGGAGTTCAGCCCCAGCATTTT.